This T cell receptor beta chain was documented in a study of T cell responses to AZD1222 COVID-19 vaccine. The germline V and J ends were trimmed by 3 bases and 1 base, with 19 bases remaining between them. In germline, CDR1 is MDHEN, CDR2 SYDVKM. The CDR3 covers 17 residues. Only in-frame clones appear in the TCRdb table, and some are missing; sequencing was by immunoSEQ multiplex PCR. This sample yields 99,000 or so clones, of which 85% to 90% are seen a single time; roughly 45% belongs to the top ten. This chain uses TRBV28 with TRBJ2-7, with D possibly matching TRBD1 (6 bases). The receptor comes from an adult who received the AZD1222 COVID-19 vaccine. The sample here was peripheral blood, taken 28 days after the second AZD1222 dose. DNA of the CDR3: TGTGCCAGCAGTTTCGAGCTGAGTGGGGACACATCCTACGAGCAGTACTTC. Translation: CASSFELSGDTSYEQYF.